This entry concerns a single T cell receptor (beta chain). The sample is drawn from a study of control samples from healthy donors and cancer patients. The method was immunoSEQ multiplex PCR; TCRdb's version includes in-frame clones alone and lacks a portion of them. The table shows tens of thousands of clones, with about 93% occurring only once. Trimming took off 0 bases at V and 4 bases at J, with 7 bases between the two ends. CDR1 is KGHSY, CDR2 FQNENV, per germline. The CDR3 spans 14 residues. The sample comprised blood. This TCR was sampled from a man aged 30 to 39 in good health. The V call is TRBV16, the J call TRBJ1-5; D is undetermined. In DNA form, the CDR3 reads TGTGCCAGCAGCCAATCTGGAGGAAATCAGCCCCAGCATTTT. Its translation: CASSQSGGNQPQHF. The complete variable domain, with remaining parts taken from reference TRBV16 and TRBJ1-5, reads GEEVAQTPKHLVRGEGQKAKLYCAPIKGHSYVFWYQQVLKNEFKFLISFQNENVFDETGMPKERFSAKCLPNSPCSLEIQATKLEDSAVYFCASSQSGGNQPQHFGDGTRLSIL.